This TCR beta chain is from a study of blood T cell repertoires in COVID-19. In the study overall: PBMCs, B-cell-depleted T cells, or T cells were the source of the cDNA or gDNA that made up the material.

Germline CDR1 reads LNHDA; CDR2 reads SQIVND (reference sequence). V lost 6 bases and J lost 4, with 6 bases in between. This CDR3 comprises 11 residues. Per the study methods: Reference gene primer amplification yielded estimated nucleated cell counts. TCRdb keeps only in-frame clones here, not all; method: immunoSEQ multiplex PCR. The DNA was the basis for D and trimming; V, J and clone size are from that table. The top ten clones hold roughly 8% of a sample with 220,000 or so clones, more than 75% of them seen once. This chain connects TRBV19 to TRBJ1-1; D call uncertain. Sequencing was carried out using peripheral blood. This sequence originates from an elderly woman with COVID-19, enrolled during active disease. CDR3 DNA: TGTGCCAGTAGCCCGGGCACTGAAGCTTTCTTT. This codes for CASSPGTEAFF.